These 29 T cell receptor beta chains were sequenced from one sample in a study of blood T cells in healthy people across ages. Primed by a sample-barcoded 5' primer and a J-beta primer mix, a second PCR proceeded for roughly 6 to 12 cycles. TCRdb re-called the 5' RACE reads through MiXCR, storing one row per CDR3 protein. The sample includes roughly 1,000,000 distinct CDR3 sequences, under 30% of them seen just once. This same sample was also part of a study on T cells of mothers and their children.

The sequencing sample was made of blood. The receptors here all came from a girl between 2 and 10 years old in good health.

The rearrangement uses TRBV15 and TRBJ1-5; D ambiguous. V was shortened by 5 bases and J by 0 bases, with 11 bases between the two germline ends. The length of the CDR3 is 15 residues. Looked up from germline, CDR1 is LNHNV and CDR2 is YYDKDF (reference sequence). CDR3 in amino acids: CATSRTGYSNQPQHF. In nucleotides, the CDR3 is TGTGCCACCAGCCGGACGGGATATAGCAATCAGCCCCAGCATTTT.

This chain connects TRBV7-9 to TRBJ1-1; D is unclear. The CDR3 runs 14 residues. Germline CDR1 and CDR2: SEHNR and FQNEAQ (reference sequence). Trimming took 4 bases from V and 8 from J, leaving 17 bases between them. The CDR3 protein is CASSSQYRVAEAFF. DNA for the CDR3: TGTGCCAGCAGCTCACAATACCGGGTGGCGGAAGCTTTCTTT.

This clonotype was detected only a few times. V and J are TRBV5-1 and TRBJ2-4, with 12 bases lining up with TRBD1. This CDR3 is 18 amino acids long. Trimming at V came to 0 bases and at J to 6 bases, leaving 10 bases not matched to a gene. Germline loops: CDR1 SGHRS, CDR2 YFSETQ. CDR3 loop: CASSLVPGQGARGNIQYF. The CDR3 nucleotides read TGCGCCAGCAGCTTGGTTCCGGGACAGGGGGCGCGGGGAAACATTCAGTACTTC.

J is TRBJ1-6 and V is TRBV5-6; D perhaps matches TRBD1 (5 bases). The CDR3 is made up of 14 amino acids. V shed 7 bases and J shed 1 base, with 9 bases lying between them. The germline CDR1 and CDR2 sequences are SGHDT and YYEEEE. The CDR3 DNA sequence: TGTGCCAGCGGCTGGGGGTCCTATAATTCACCCCTCCACTTT. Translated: CASGWGSYNSPLHF.

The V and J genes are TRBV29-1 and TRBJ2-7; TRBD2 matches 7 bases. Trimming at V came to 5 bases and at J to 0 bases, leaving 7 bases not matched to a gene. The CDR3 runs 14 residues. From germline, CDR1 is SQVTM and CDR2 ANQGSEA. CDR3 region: CSVRVLADSYEQYF. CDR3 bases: TGCAGCGTTAGGGTCCTAGCGGACTCCTACGAGCAGTACTTC.

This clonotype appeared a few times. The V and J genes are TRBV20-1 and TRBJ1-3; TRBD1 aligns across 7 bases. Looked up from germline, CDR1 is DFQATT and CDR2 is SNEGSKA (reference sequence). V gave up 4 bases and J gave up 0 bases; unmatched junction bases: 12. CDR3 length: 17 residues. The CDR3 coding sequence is TGCAGTGCTATCCCGCAGGGGGGGATTTACTCTGGAAACACCATATATTTT. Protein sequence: CSAIPQGGIYSGNTIYF.

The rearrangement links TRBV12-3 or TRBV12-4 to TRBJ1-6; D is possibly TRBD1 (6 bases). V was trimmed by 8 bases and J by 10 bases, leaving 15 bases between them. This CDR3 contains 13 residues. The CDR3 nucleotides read TGTGCCAGCGGGGGACAATGGGGGTCACCCCTCCACTTT. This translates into CASGGQWGSPLHF.

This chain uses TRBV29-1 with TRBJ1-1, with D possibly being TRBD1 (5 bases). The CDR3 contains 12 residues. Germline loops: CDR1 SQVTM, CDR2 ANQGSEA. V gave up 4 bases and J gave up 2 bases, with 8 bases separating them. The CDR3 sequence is CSVARDNTEAFF. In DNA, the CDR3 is TGCAGCGTTGCACGGGACAACACTGAAGCTTTCTTT. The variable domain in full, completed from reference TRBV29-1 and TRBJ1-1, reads SAVISQKPSRDICQRGTSLTIQCQVDSQVTMMFWYRQQPGQSLTLIATANQGSEATYESGFVIDKFPISRPNLTFSTLTVSNMSPEDSSIYLCSVARDNTEAFFGQGTRLTVV.

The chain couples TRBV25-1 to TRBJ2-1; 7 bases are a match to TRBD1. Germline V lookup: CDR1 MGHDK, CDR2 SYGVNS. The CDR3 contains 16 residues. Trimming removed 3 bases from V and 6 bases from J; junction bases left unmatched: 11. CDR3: CASSDYGPGGFNEQFF. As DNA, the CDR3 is TGTGCCAGCAGTGACTACGGGCCAGGGGGTTTCAATGAGCAGTTCTTC.

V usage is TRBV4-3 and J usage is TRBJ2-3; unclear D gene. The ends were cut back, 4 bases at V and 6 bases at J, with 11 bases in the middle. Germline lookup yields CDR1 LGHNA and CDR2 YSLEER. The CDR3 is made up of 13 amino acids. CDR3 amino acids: CASSRERRDTQYF. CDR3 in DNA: TGCGCCAGCAGCCGAGAACGCCGCGATACGCAGTATTTT.

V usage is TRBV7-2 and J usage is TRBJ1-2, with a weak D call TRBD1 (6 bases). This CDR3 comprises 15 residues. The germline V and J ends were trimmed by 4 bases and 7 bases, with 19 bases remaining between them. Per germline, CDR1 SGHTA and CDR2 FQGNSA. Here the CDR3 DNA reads TGTGCCAGCAGCTCTACCACGGGGGGCTTGGGTGGCTACACCTTC. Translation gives CASSSTTGGLGGYTF.

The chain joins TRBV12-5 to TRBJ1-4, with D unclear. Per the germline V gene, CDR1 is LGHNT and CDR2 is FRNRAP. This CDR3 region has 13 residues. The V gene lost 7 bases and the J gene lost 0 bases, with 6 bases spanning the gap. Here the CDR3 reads CASDSATNEKLFF. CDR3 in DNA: TGTGCTAGTGACAGTGCAACTAATGAAAAACTGTTTTTT.

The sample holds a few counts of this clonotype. The CDR3 reads CASSLTDLTYEQYF. DNA of the CDR3: TGCGCCAGCAGCTTAACCGACTTAACCTACGAGCAGTACTTC. This chain joins TRBV5-1 and TRBJ2-7, with D uncertain. V was cut by 2 bases and J by 2 bases, with 11 bases left in between. The CDR3 has 14 amino acids. From germline, CDR1 is SGHRS and CDR2 YFSETQ.

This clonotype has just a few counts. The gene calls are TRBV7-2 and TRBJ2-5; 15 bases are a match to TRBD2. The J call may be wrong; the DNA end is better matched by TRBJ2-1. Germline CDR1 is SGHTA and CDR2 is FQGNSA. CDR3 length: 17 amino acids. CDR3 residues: CASSYQGLAGGLNEQFF. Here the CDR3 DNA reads TGTGCCAGCAGCTACCAGGGACTAGCGGGAGGTCTGAATGAGCAGTTCTTC.

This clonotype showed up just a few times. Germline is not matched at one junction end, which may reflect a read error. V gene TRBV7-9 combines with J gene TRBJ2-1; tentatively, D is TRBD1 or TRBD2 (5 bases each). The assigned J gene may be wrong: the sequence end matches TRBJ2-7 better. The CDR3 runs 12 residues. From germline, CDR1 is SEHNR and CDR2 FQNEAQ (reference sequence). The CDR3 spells CAGSLGDYEQYF. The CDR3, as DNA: TGTGCCGGCAGCCTGGGGGACTACGAGCAGTACTTC.

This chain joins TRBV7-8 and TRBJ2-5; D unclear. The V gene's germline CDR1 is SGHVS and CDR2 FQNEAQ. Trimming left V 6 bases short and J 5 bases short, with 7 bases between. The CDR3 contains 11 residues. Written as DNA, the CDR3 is TGTGCCAGCAGAATGAAGGAGACCCAGTACTTC. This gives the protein CASRMKETQYF.

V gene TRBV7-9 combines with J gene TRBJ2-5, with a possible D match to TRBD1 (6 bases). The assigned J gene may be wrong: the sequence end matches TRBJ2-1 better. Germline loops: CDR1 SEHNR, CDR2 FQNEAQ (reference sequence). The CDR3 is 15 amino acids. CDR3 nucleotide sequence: TGTGCCAGCAGCTTAGAAGGGGGAGTGGTCCAGGAGCAGTTCTTC. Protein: CASSLEGGVVQEQFF.

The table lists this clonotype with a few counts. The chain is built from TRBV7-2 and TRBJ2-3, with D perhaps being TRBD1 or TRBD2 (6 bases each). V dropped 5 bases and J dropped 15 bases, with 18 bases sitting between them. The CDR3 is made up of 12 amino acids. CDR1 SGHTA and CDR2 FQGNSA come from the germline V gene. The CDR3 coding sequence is TGTGCCAGCAGCATACTATCCGGGGGCGCATATTTT. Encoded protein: CASSILSGGAYF.

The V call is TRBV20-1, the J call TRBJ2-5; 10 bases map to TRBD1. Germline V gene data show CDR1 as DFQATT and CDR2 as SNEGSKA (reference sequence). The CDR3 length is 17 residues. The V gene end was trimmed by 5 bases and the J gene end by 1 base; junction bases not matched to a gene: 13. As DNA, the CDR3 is TGCAGTGCTGGGGCCCTTGGACAGGGGGGGACCCAAGAGACCCAGTACTTC. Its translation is CSAGALGQGGTQETQYF.

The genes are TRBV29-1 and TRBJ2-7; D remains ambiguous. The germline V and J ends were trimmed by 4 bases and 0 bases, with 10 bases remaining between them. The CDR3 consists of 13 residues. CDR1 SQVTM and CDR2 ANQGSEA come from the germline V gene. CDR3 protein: CSVVWGYSYEQYF. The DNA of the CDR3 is TGCAGCGTTGTTTGGGGTTACTCCTACGAGCAGTACTTC.

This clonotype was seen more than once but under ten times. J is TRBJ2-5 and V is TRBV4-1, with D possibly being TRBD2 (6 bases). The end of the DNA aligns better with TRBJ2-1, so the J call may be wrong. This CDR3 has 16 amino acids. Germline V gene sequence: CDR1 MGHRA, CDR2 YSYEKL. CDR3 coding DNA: TGCGCCAGCAGCCGTGTGGATGGCGGGAACCACAATGAGCAGTTCTTC. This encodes CASSRVDGGNHNEQFF.

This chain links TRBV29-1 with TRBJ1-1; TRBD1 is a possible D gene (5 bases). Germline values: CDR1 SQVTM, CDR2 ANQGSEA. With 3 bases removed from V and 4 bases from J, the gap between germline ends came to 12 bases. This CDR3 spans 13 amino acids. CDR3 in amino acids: CSVDVQEVTEAFF. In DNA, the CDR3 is TGCAGCGTTGACGTACAGGAGGTCACTGAAGCTTTCTTT.

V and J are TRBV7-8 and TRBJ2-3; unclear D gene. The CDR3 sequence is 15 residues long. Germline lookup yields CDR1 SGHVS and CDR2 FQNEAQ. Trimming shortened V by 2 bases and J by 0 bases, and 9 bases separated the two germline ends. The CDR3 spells CASSLSSTSTDTQYF. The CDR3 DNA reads TGTGCCAGCAGCTTATCTTCGACTAGCACAGATACGCAGTATTTT.

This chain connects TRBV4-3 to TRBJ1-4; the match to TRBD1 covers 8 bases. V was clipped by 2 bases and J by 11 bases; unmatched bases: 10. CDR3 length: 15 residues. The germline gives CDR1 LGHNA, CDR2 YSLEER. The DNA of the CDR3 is TGCGCCAGCAGCCAACTAACCGGGACAGGATCTAAACTGTTTTTT. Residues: CASSQLTGTGSKLFF.

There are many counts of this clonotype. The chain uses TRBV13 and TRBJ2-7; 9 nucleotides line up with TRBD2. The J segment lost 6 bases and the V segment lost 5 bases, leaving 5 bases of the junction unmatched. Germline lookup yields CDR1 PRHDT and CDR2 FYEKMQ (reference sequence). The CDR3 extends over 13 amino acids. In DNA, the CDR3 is TGTGCCAGCAGCCAGGGACTAGCAGGCGAGCAGTACTTC. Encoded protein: CASSQGLAGEQYF.

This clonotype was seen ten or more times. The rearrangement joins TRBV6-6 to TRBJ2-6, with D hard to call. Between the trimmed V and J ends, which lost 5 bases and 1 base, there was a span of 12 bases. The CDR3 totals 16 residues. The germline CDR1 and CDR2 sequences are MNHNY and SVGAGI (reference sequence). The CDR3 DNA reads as TGTGCCAGCAGTCCCCTTTTCGGTTCTGGGGCCAACGTCCTGACTTTC. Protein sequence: CASSPLFGSGANVLTF.

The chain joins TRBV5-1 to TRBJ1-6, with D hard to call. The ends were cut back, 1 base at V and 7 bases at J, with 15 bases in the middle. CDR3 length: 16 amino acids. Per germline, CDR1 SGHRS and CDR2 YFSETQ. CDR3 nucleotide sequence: TGCGCCAGCAGCTTGATTGATGGATCGGGCAATTCACCCCTCCACTTT. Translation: CASSLIDGSGNSPLHF.

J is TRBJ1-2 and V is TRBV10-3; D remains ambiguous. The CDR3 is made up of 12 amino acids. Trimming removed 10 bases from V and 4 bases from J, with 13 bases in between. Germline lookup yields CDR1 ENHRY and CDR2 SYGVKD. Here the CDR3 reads CATSDGSYGYTF. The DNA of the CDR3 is TGTGCCACCTCGGACGGGTCCTATGGCTACACCTTC.

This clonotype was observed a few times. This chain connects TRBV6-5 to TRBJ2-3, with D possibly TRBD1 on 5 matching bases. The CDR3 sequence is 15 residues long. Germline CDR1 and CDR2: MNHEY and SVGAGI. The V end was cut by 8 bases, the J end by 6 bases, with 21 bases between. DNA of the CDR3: TGTGCCAGCCGCTTCTCGCAGGGCCTACCGGATACGCAGTATTTT. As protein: CASRFSQGLPDTQYF.